This TCR beta chain comes out of a study of shared clonotypes between healthy human individuals. V shed 4 bases, J shed 5 bases, and the junction held 12 bases outside the gene matches. This CDR3 region has 16 residues. The germline V gene encodes CDR1 SGHAT and CDR2 FQNNGV. Deep was the level used in running the assay. Source study methods: Filtering differed because ImmunoSEQ produced junction-only sequences that carried no quality scores. Method: immunoSEQ multiplex PCR; TCRdb's copy keeps in-frame clones and lacks some. That table supplies the V and J calls and clone size; D and trimming were determined from the DNA. There are about 1.5 million clones in the sample; 95% to 99% occur only once, and roughly 0.4% lies in the top ten. Subsets obtained from CD4+ cells comprised CD45RA+ naive and CD45RA-negative memory cells.

Material for sequencing was naive CD4+ T cells sorted from blood. Regarding subset: CD45RA+ positively selected. This chain connects TRBV11-2 to TRBJ2-5, with 8 bases aligning to TRBD1. The receptor was isolated from a young man in good health. The CDR3 DNA is TGTGCCAGCAGCTCGCCGTCCCGGGACAGGCCCGAGACCCAGTACTTC. The encoded protein is CASSSPSRDRPETQYF.